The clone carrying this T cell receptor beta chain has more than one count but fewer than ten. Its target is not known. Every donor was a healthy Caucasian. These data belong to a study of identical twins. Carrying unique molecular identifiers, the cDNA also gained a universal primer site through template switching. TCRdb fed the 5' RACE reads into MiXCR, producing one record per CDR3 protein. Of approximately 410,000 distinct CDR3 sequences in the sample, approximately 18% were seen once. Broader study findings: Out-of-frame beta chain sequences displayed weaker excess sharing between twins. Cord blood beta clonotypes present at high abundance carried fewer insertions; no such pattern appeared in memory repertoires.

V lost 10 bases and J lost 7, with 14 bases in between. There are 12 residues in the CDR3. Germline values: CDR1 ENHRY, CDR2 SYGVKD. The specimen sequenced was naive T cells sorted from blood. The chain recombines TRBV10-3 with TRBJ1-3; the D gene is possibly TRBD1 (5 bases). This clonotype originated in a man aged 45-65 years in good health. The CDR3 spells CATQGNLNTIYF. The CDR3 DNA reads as TGTGCCACCCAGGGAAACCTCAACACCATATATTTT.